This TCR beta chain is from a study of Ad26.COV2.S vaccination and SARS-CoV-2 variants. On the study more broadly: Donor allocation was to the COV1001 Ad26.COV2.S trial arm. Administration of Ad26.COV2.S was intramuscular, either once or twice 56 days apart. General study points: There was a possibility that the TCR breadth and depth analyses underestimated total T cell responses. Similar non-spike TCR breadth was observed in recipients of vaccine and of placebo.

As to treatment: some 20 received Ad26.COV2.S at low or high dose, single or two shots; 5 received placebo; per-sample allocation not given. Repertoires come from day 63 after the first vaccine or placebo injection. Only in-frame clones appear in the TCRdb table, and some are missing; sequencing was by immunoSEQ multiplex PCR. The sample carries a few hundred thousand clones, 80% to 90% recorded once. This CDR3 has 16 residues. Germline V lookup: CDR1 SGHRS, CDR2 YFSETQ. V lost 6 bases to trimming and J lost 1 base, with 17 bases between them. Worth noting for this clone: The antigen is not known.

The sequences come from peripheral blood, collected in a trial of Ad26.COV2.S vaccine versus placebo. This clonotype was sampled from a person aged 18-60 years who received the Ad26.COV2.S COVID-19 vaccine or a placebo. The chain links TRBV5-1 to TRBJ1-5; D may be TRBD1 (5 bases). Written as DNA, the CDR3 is TGCGCCAGCACCTCTCTTCAGGGAGGAAGCAATCAGCCCCAGCATTTT. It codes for CASTSLQGGSNQPQHF.